This T cell receptor (beta chain) was retrieved from a study of cytomegalovirus exposure and HLA in healthy donors (dated by TCRdb to the late 2010s). The study in broad terms: An earlier analysis of roughly 570 of the donors reported about 300 Gb of sequence data and around 120 million unique TCR beta sequences obtained from roughly 170 million T cells. The genetic ancestry cluster associated with self-reported Caucasian donors included 70% to 85% of the 350 to 500 genotyped donors. HLA typing covered class I and class II loci at four-digit resolution. In the later analysis, no new phenotypic data were used to find candidate immune exposures; instead, reliance was placed on TCR beta sequences and their occurrence across donors. Every repertoire in the discovery cohort had been generated on one and the same sequencing platform. The study combined high-throughput TCR immunosequencing, statistical association of individual TCRs with disease status, and machine learning to predict cytomegalovirus infection status. About 300 gigabases of sequencing data and approximately 80 million unique TCR sequences were included in an early release covering about 620 HLA-typed donors. Genome-wide SNP genotypes for about 65% of the roughly 670 donors were used in a later genetic analysis, which treated that subset as a discovery cohort. An earlier analysis of around 540 of the donors applied high-throughput TCR beta sequencing to assess whether each TCR beta V gene segment acted as functional or pseudogenic. The study aimed to test whether cataloging public T cell receptors could reveal signatures of past pathogen exposure. The number of typed donors differed by locus: roughly 629-640 for A, B, C, DRB1 and DQB1; some 540 for DQA1; about 600 for DPA1; and roughly 490 for DPB1. The T cell repertoires of 666 subjects were profiled by immunosequencing and related to cytomegalovirus serostatus. Alongside the repertoire data, information on donor age, sex, ethnicity and CMV serostatus was compiled. A separate validation cohort of 100 to 150 different subjects was used in addition to the roughly 670-subject first cohort. To study patterns of TCR occurrence, a later analysis re-analyzed previously published TCR beta repertoires from 600 to 750 donors and added high-resolution HLA genotyping. Among about 390 genotyped donors of the cohort, an average of about 240,000 unique TCR beta nucleotide sequences were sequenced per donor, approximately 20% of them non-productive. A few DR-DQ haplotypes were treated as single units for association and clustering because of strong linkage in the cohort.

The cohort consisted of 600 to 750 healthy bone marrow donors. All cohort members were sampled while nominally healthy, although unrecorded immune exposures were likely present. The donor was CMV seropositive and was included in the group of some 290 seropositive cohort members. Every donor gave a peripheral blood sample, and the peripheral blood mononuclear cells from that sample were used for TCR beta sequencing. The Qiagen DNeasy Blood Extraction Kit was used to extract genomic DNA from the blood cell samples. CDR1 and CDR2 are read off the germline V gene as LGHNA and YSLEER. The CDR3, from cysteine to phenylalanine, totals 15 residues. The CDR3 DNA has 45 bases and is translated from base 1. The germline V end is reduced by 0 bases and the J end by 3 bases; junction bases left unmatched: 4. Overall study outcomes, separate from this receptor: The only immune exposure information available for the cohort was CMV serostatus. Compared with the approximately 670-donor mean, donors in an Asian-associated ancestry cluster had fewer N-insertions in productive TCRs, according to a later genetic analysis. The classifier was reported to diagnose cytomegalovirus status with high specificity and sensitivity in both the original cohort and the validation cohort. The cohort was sequenced for TCR beta chains only, and without alpha or paired-chain data the features that could be detected were limited. In a later genetic analysis, a missense DCLRE1C variant was associated with V-gene and J-gene trimming of TCR beta chains, and the association was replicated in an independent cohort. A later analysis reported that several top co-occurrence clusters appeared linked to parvovirus B19, influenza, CMV and Epstein-Barr virus. In a later analysis, TCR association rates were found to vary across HLA loci, with the most associated TCRs seen for DRB1 alleles and the fewest for HLA-C alleles. Because counts were too low, roughly 18 rarely observed V segments, including chromosome 9 orphons, were left out of the earlier analysis of 587 of the donors. At a false discovery rate of 0.05, a later analysis linked some 17,000 TCR beta sequences to specific HLA alleles. HLA typing was unavailable for some donors at each locus, so association tests used only the typed subset. Some IMGT-functional V segments, including TRBV6-2 and TRBV6-3, could not be told apart with the 87-base-pair reads, so those segments were excluded. It was suggested by the authors that the approach could potentially be generalized to other disease states and immunological phenotypes. Strong co-occurrence of HLA alleles, especially DR and DQ, made assigning TCR associations to individual alleles difficult. A group of highly shared sequence variants was considered likely to be a technical artifact of the sequencing pipeline. In a later analysis, HLA-associated TCR beta chains were found to be more clonally expanded and to have lower generation probabilities than equally common non-associated chains. Linkage disequilibrium might explain the correlated functional status among segregating V segments, but an unknown experimental factor could not be excluded. An earlier analysis of 587 of the donors showed that most TCR beta V segments appeared in productive rearrangements either about 90% or about 30% of the time, which broadly matched IMGT annotations. The presence/absence analyses assumed that sequencing depth was roughly uniform across donors, and that assumption may not be true. A further reported finding was that TCR beta sequences accurately predicted the HLA-A and HLA-B alleles for most subjects in the first cohort. Most TCR sequences were observed very rarely across donors, whereas some public TCRs were present in many individuals. In vitro tests confirmed that a few of the cytomegalovirus-associated TCR beta chains recognize cytomegalovirus antigens. In a later analysis, most CMV-associated TCR beta chains were found to appear HLA-restricted, with HLA associations seemingly driven largely by CMV exposure. A total of fewer than 200 TCR beta chains were listed by the study as associated with cytomegalovirus.

This clone was detected a few times. No antigen is known for it. Base qualities are not recorded, but no much larger clone differs from it by a single base. The library was built by means of the immunoSEQ multiplex PCR assay. The multiplex PCR relied on a mix of 60 forward primers for TCR Vbeta segments and 13 reverse primers for TCR Jbeta segments. A multiplex PCR assay on genomic DNA amplified the CDR3 region of rearranged TCR beta genes. On the Illumina HiSeq System, the amplified TCR beta libraries were sequenced as 87-base-pair reads. The study's own analysis went as follows. A later analysis tallied tens of millions of unique TCR beta chains across the 610 or so repertoires, and approximately 9.9 million of those chains were shared by two or more donors. Raw reads were error-corrected and collapsed into unique sequences with a nearest-neighbor algorithm that merged closely related sequences to remove PCR and sequencing errors. CDR3 sequences were aligned to IMGT reference sequences to assign V, D and J gene segments. Each retained sequence needed at least a six-nucleotide match to both a V gene segment and a J gene segment. A rearrangement was called productive if the CDR3 had no stop codons and remained in frame with V and J, and every other rearrangement was called non-productive. Following IMGT convention, CDR3 was defined as the stretch from the second conserved V-encoded cysteine to the conserved J-encoded phenylalanine. Sequences without an unambiguous match to a single V gene segment were excluded from the earlier analysis of almost 600 of the donors. In an earlier analysis of about 590 of the donors, a V segment was called functional when productive rearrangements were above 56.7%, and segregating when the standard deviation between donors exceeded 5%. A statistical classification framework was developed to diagnose cytomegalovirus status using the catalog of TCR beta chain sequences. A later analysis assigned V and J genes by comparing TCR nucleotide sequences with IMGT/GENE-DB human TR gene sequences. A later analysis assigned CDR3 sequences and most-parsimonious VDJ recombination scenarios with the TCRdist pipeline. In a later analysis, each TCR beta chain was defined by its CDR3 amino acid sequence together with its V-gene family, and reads lacking a unique V-gene family were excluded. A later analysis removed 592 highly shared, low-generation-probability nucleotide sequences to deal with suspected cross-contamination and a sequencing artifact. A later analysis calculated a clonal expansion index for each public chain from normalized within-repertoire ranks of inferred template counts. Generation probabilities in a later analysis came from a VDJ recombination model fitted to out-of-frame rearrangements, and those results were checked against IGoR. A later analysis scored TCR-TCR, TCR-HLA and TCR-CMV co-occurrence with hypergeometric tests, applying a repertoire-size bias correction to TCR pairs. To estimate false discovery rates, a later analysis permuted the HLA or CMV assignments 20 times. A later analysis grouped co-occurring TCRs with DBSCAN, adding TCRdist sequence similarity when clustering within HLA-allele-positive subsets. Repertoires with fewer than 30,000 or more than 120,000 public chains were left out of co-occurrence clustering, as were a few repertoires with anomalous nucleotide sharing. TCRdb carries this immuneACCESS record with in-frame sequences only. Its versions omit some clonotypes, under half of them owing to an unresolved V gene in the studies checked, with the rest unexplained. The DNA was the basis for D and trimming; V, J and clone size are from that table. This sample lists 170,000 or so clones; around 77% were detected once. Jointly, the top ten make up 1% of the sample.

Source material: PBMCs. The sequence links TRBV4-3 to TRBJ2-7; the central 8 bases match TRBD2. The receptor was isolated from a woman in her forties or fifties in good health and CMV-seropositive. The CDR3 loop reads CASSQELAGGYEQYF. The sequenced DNA: TGCGCCAGCAGCCAAGAACTCGCGGGAGGCTACGAGCAGTACTTC.